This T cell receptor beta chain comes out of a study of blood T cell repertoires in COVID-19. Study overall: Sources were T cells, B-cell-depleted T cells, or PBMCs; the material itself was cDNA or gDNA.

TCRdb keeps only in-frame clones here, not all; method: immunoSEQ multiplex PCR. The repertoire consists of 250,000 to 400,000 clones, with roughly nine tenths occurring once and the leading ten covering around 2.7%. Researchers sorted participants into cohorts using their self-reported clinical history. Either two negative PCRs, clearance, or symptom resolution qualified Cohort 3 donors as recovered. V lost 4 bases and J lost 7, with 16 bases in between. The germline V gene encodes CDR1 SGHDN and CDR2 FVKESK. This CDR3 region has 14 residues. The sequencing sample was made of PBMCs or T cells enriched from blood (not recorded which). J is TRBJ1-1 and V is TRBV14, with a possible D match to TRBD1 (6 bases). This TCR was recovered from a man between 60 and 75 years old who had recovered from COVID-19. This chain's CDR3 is CASSPLYYRVEAFF. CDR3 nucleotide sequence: TGTGCCAGCAGCCCTTTATATTACAGGGTTGAAGCTTTCTTT.